These T cell receptor beta chains were read from a single sample in a study of blood T cell repertoires in COVID-19. Some clones are missing from TCRdb's copy, which holds only in-frame ones; the method was immunoSEQ multiplex PCR. The sample contains over 50,000 clones, over 60% of which appear only once. Sequencing used peripheral blood. Receptors were obtained from a woman in her seventies with COVID-19, enrolled during active disease. The conserved cysteine and the conserved F or W are not part of the CDR3 here. The D gene is left open where the match is weak. Only part of the rows carry a size: once, few, many, or a class if the clone is expanded.

TRBJ2-2 | 14 | . | TRBV18 | TRBD1 | ASSPRPQGADGELF
TRBJ2-5 | 12 | few | TRBV9 | . | ASSVAGVQETQY
TRBJ1-1 | 13 | . | TRBV27 | . | ASSLFGGLNTEAF
TRBJ2-6 | 15 | . | TRBV27 | . | ASSLSTGSSGANVLT
TRBJ2-2 | 11 | . | TRBV16 | TRBD1 | ASSRQGFGELF
TRBJ2-3 | 13 | . | TRBV7-6 | TRBD2 | ASSLSTSNTDTQY
TRBJ1-1 | 14 | once | TRBV13 | TRBD1 | ASSASRDSLNTEAF
TRBJ2-1 | 11 | once | TRBV7-9 | . | ASSAPGGYEQF
TRBJ2-3 | 13 | . | TRBV13 | . | ASSLGQASGDTQY
TRBJ1-1 | 12 | many | TRBV2 | . | ASSAQGPNTEAF
TRBJ2-5 | 14 | once | TRBV19 | TRBD2 | ASSPYKGAGGETQY
TRBJ1-5 | 14 | . | TRBV3-1/TRBV3-2 | . | ASSQNRGRDNQPQH
TRBJ2-3 | 13 | . | TRBV19 | . | ASSIAAGSTDTQY
TRBJ1-2 | 10 | once | TRBV6-5 | . | AVGGANYGYT
TRBJ2-1 | 13 | . | TRBV18 | TRBD2 | ASSPGGGSYNEQF
TRBJ2-3 | 14 | . | TRBV5-6 | TRBD2 | ASSLLAGGRTDTQY
TRBJ2-7 | 11 | . | TRBV10-2 | . | ASSVRYSYEQY
TRBJ2-7 | 11 | . | TRBV6-2/TRBV6-3 | TRBD2 | ASSWGLAGRQY
TRBJ1-4 | 14 | . | TRBV4-3 | TRBD1 | ASSQQDRGHNEKLF
TRBJ2-1 | 14 | . | TRBV7-7 | TRBD2 | ASRGGLAGGYNEQF
TRBJ2-2 | 11 | . | TRBV12-3/TRBV12-4 | TRBD1 | ASIDRATGELF
TRBJ1-5 | 13 | . | TRBV5-1 | TRBD1 | ASSPGTGYNQPQH
TRBJ2-5 | 11 | . | TRBV27 | . | ASSPWQGETQY
TRBJ1-1 | 12 | . | TRBV6-5 | . | ASSKGTKYTEAF
TRBJ2-5 | 12 | . | TRBV19 | TRBD2 | ASSMGLAKETQY
TRBJ2-7 | 12 | . | TRBV9 | . | ASSLLGAGYEQY
TRBJ2-2 | 12 | . | TRBV11-3 | . | ASSPGEYTGELF
TRBJ2-7 | 12 | . | TRBV4-3 | TRBD1 | ASSPRQGPYEQY
TRBJ2-3 | 13 | . | TRBV6-6 | TRBD1 | ASSHPGQGPDTQY
TRBJ1-2 | 13 | few | TRBV7-2 | . | ASSLPGGVNYGYT
TRBJ2-3 | 13 | few | TRBV27 | TRBD2 | ASSLTSARTDTQY
TRBJ2-2 | 14 | few | TRBV7-3 | TRBD2 | ASSSGTSGNTGELF
TRBJ1-1 | 11 | . | TRBV9 | . | ASSVNPDTEAF
TRBJ2-2 | 10 | once | TRBV7-8 | . | ASSPRGGELF
TRBJ1-2 | 13 | few | TRBV3-1/TRBV3-2 | . | ASSQGRGFVYGYT
TRBJ1-5 | 13 | . | TRBV10-3 | TRBD1 | AISESGQGSQPQH
TRBJ2-5 | 11 | once | TRBV10-3 | . | AITPEEGGTQY
TRBJ2-2 | 13 | . | TRBV9 | TRBD2 | ASSLLAGVAGELF
TRBJ1-1 | 13 | . | TRBV7-2 | . | ASSLGGRGLTEAF